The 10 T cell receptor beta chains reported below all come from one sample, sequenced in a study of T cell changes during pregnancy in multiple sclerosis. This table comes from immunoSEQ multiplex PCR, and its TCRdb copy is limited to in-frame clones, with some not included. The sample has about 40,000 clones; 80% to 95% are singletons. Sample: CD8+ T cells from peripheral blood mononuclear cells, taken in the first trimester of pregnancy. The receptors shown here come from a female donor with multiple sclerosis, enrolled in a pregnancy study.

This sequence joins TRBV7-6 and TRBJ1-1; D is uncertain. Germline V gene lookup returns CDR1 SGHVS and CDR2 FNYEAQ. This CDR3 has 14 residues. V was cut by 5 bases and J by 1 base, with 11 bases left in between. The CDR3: CASSANEGNTEAFF. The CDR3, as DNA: TGTGCCAGCAGCGCAAATGAGGGGAACACTGAAGCTTTCTTT.

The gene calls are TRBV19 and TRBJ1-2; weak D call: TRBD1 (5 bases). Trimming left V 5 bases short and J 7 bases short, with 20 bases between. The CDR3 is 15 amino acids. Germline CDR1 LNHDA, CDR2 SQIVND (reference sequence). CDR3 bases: TGTGCCAGTAGTTTCCCCAGGGAGGTGGGAACTGGCTACACCTTC. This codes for CASSFPREVGTGYTF. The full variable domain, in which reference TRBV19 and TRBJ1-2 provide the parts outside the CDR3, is DGGITQSPKYLFRKEGQNVTLSCEQNLNHDAMYWYRQDPGQGLRLIYYSQIVNDFQKGDIAEGYSVSREKKESFPLTVTSAQKNPTAFYLCASSFPREVGTGYTFGSGTRLTVV.

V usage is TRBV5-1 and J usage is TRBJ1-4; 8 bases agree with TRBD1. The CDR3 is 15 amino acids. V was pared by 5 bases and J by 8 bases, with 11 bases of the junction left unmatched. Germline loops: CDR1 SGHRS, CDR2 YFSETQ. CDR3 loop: CASSYDRGFGEKLFF. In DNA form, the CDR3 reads TGCGCCAGCAGTTACGACAGGGGATTCGGGGAAAAACTGTTTTTT. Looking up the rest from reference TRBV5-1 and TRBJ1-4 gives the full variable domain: KAGVTQTPRYLIKTRGQQVTLSCSPISGHRSVSWYQQTPGQGLQFLFEYFSETQRNKGNFPGRFSGRQFSNSRSEMNVSTLELGDSALYLCASSYDRGFGEKLFFGSGTQLSVL.

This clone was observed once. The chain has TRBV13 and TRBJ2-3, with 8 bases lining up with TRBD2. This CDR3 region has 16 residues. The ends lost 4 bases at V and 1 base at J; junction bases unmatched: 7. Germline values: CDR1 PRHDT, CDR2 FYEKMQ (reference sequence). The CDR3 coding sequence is TGTGCCAGCAGCTCGCCCATGCGGGGGGGCACAGATACGCAGTATTTT. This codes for CASSSPMRGGTDTQYF. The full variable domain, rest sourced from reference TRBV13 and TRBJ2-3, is AAGVIQSPRHLIKEKRETATLKCYPIPRHDTVYWYQQGPGQDPQFLISFYEKMQSDKGSIPDRFSAQQFSDYHSELNMSSLELGDSALYFCASSSPMRGGTDTQYFGPGTRLTVL.

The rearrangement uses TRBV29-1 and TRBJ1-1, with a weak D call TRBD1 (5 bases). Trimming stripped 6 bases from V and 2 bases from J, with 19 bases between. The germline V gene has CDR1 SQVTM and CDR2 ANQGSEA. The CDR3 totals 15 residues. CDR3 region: CSVAGRHGTNTEAFF. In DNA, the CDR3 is TGCAGCGTAGCAGGGAGGCATGGAACTAACACTGAAGCTTTCTTT.

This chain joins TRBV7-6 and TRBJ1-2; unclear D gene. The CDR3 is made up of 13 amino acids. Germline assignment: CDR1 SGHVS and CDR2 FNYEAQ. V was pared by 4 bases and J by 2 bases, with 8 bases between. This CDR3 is CASSSVSNYGYTF. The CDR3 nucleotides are TGTGCCAGCAGCTCGGTGAGCAACTATGGCTACACCTTC.

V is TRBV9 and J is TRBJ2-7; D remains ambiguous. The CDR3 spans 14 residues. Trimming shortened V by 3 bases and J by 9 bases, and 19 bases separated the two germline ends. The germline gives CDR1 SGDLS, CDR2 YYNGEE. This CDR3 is CASSAHMGQRGQYF. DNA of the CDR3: TGTGCCAGCAGCGCCCACATGGGTCAACGAGGGCAGTACTTC.

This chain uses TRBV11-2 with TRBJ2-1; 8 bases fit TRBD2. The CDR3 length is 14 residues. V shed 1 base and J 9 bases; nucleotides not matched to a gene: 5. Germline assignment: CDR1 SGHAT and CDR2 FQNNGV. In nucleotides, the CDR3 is TGTGCCAGCAGCTTAGCGGGGGGGGCTGCTGAGCAGTTCTTC. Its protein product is CASSLAGGAAEQFF.

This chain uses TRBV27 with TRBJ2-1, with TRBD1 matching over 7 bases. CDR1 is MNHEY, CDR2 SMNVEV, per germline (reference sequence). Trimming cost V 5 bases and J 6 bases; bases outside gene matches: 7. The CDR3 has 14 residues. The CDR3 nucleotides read TGTGCCAGCAGTAGAGGGGGCTCGGCCAATGAGCAGTTCTTC. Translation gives CASSRGGSANEQFF.

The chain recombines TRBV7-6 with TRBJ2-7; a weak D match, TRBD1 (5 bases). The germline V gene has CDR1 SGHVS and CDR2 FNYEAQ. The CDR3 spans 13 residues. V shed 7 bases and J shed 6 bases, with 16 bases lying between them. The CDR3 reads CASTSGPQGEQYF. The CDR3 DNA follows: TGTGCCAGCACCTCAGGCCCCCAGGGCGAGCAGTACTTC.